This T cell receptor beta chain was captured in a study of OX40 agonist ivuxolimab in advanced cancers. Germline V lookup: CDR1 SGHTA, CDR2 FQGNSA. Trimming removed 6 bases at V and 2 bases at J, with 17 bases between. The length of the CDR3 is 16 residues. Here immunoSEQ multiplex PCR was the method, and the copy in TCRdb shows in-frame clones only, minus some. The sample lists over 75,000 clones; around 90% were seen once. Material: CD4+ or CD8+ T cells sorted from blood, obtained in a trial of the OX40 agonist ivuxolimab. V is TRBV7-2 and J is TRBJ1-5, with D possibly being TRBD1 (5 bases). The clonotype comes from an adult with an advanced solid tumor such as melanoma, head and neck, liver or kidney cancer. The CDR3 DNA sequence: TGTGCCAGCAGATTGGGTGGGGGGGGAGGCAATCAGCCCCAGCATTTT. Protein: CASRLGGGGGNQPQHF.